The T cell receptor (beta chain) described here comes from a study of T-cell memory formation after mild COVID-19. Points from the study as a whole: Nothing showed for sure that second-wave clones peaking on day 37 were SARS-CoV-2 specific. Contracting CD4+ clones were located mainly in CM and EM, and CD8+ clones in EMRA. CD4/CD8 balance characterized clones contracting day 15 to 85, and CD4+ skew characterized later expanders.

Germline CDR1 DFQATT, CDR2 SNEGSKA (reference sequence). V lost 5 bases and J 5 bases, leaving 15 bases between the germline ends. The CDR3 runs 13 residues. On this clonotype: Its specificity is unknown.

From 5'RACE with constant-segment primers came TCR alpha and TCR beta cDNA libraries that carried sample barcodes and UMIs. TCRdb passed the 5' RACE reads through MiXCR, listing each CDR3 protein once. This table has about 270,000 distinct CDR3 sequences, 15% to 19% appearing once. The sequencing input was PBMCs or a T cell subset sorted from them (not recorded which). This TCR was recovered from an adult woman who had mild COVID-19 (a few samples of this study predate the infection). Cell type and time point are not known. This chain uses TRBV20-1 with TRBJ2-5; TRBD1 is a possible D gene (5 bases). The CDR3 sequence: CSASRAGWETQYF. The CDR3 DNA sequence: TGCAGTGCTTCCCGCGCAGGGTGGGAGACCCAGTACTTC.